Presented here are 32 T cell receptor beta chains from one specimen sequenced in a study of naive and memory T cell subsets. Their recognized antigens are unknown. An equimolar mix of two oligonucleotides served as the beta constant-region primer for TRBC1 and TRBC2. Ligated cDNA was amplified by four rounds of PCR with nested alpha and beta constant-region primers and SP2. TCRdb re-called the UMI-ligation and nested PCR reads through MiXCR, storing one row per CDR3 protein. The repertoire consists of over 100,000 distinct CDR3 sequences, with roughly 15% occurring once and the leading ten covering about 3%. Study observations and caveats: Possibly reflecting memory cells re-expressing CD45RA, a few larger clonotypes occurred in naive repertoires, especially CD8.

The specimen sequenced was naive CD8+ T cells from blood. The receptors were sampled from a human donor in good health.

This clonotype appeared a few times. The chain recombines TRBV12-3 or TRBV12-4 with TRBJ2-1; 8 bases align to TRBD1. The CDR3 covers 16 residues. The V segment lost 6 bases and the J segment 5 bases; nucleotides outside the gene matches: 12. The DNA of the CDR3 is TGTGCCAGCAGACCTCGCATCAGGGGGCCGGACAATGAGCAGTTCTTC. Protein sequence: CASRPRIRGPDNEQFF.

The chain combines TRBV28 with TRBJ2-1; no clear D. The germline gives CDR1 MDHEN, CDR2 SYDVKM. The CDR3 sequence is 12 residues long. Trimming left V 7 bases short and J 0 bases short, with 4 bases between. CDR3 sequence reads: CASTHSYNEQFF. CDR3 nucleotides: TGTGCCAGCACCCACTCCTACAATGAGCAGTTCTTC.

This chain joins TRBV25-1 and TRBJ2-5, with unresolved D. The ends were cut back, 2 bases at V and 5 bases at J, with 9 bases in the middle. Germline CDR1 is MGHDK and CDR2 is SYGVNS. The CDR3 sequence is 13 residues long. This CDR3 reads CASSEPGLETQYF. CDR3 nucleotides: TGTGCCAGCAGTGAACCTGGGTTGGAGACCCAGTACTTC.

This clonotype was seen a few times. The J gene is TRBJ2-7, the V gene TRBV16; D might be TRBD2 (6 bases). CDR1 and CDR2 (germline): KGHSY, FQNENV. The V gene lost 0 bases and the J gene lost 3 bases, with 9 bases spanning the gap. This CDR3 contains 14 residues. The CDR3, as DNA: TGTGCCAGCAGCCAATCCGGGGGTCTCTACGAGCAGTACTTC. It translates to CASSQSGGLYEQYF.

This clonotype was counted ten times or more. V is TRBV14 and J is TRBJ2-2, with TRBD1 identical over 7 bases. With V trimmed by 0 bases and J by 10 bases, 8 bases remained unmatched. The CDR3 consists of 15 residues. Looked up from germline, CDR1 is SGHDN and CDR2 is FVKESK. The CDR3 DNA sequence: TGTGCCAGCAGCCAAGATTGGGGACAGAGGACGGAGCTGTTTTTT. Translation: CASSQDWGQRTELFF. The variable domain in full, completed from reference TRBV14 and TRBJ2-2, reads EAGVTQFPSHSVIEKGQTVTLRCDPISGHDNLYWYRRVMGKEIKFLLHFVKESKQDESGMPNNRFLAERTGGTYSTLKVQPAELEDSGVYFCASSQDWGQRTELFFGEGSRLTVL.

This clonotype was seen a few times. Relative to the germline gene, one junction end is altered; a read error may explain this. This chain links TRBV7-7 with TRBJ2-3; the D is unclear. Germline V lookup: CDR1 SSHAT, CDR2 FNYEAQ (reference sequence). The CDR3 loop spans 13 amino acids. The DNA of the CDR3 is TGTGCTAGCAGCACCCGACTCGGCGAGACGCAGTATTTT. Protein: CASSTRLGETQYF.

The table lists this clonotype with many counts. The rearrangement joins TRBV5-1 to TRBJ2-3; D unresolved. There are 18 residues in the CDR3. Germline values: CDR1 SGHRS, CDR2 YFSETQ. The V and J ends lost 1 base and 2 bases respectively, with 20 bases between them. CDR3 in DNA: TGCGCCAGCAGCTTGTCCCCGACGGACCGAAGGCTCACAGATACGCAGTATTTT. Translation gives CASSLSPTDRRLTDTQYF.

The CDR3 coding sequence is TGTGCCAGCAGTCTAAGGGCCGGGGTCGACCTACAAGTAAGGGATGAGCAGTTCTTC. This gives the protein CASSLRAGVDLQVRDEQFF. The genes are TRBV27 and TRBJ2-1, with D perhaps matching TRBD2 (5 bases). The CDR3 has 19 residues. V was cut by 5 bases and J by 8 bases, with 31 bases left in between. Germline V CDR1 and CDR2: MNHEY, SMNVEV (reference sequence).

This clonotype was recorded a few times. This CDR3 reads CATTSGTEAFF. CDR3 nucleotides: TGTGCCACCACCTCGGGGACTGAAGCTTTCTTT. This chain joins TRBV12-3 or TRBV12-4 and TRBJ1-1; D unresolved. Trimming removed 10 bases at V and 5 bases at J, with 11 bases between. There are 11 residues in the CDR3.

Only one count was recorded for this clonotype. The chain joins TRBV30 to TRBJ1-1; D is perhaps TRBD1 (5 bases). The CDR3 totals 12 residues. V was trimmed by 1 base and J by 8 bases, leaving 11 bases between them. Germline lookup yields CDR1 GTSNPN and CDR2 SVGIG (reference sequence). Here the CDR3 reads CAWSDRGVEAFF. CDR3 bases: TGTGCCTGGAGTGATAGGGGCGTAGAAGCTTTCTTT.

The V call is TRBV4-3, the J call TRBJ1-2; tentative D call: TRBD1 (5 bases). The CDR3 loop spans 18 amino acids. The V gene lost 0 bases and the J gene lost 7 bases, with 24 bases spanning the gap. The germline V gene encodes CDR1 LGHNA and CDR2 YSLEER. Written as DNA, the CDR3 is TGCGCCAGCAGCCAAGAGGGTCCCGGTGCAATGGGACCTGCTGGCTACACCTTC. Translated, it gives CASSQEGPGAMGPAGYTF.

This clonotype was observed a single time. This CDR3 is missing its conserved last phenylalanine or tryptophan, likely due to a read error. This chain uses TRBV27 with TRBJ2-1, with 9 bases fitting TRBD2. After removal of 1 base from V and 5 bases from J, the junction contained 6 bases not matched to a gene. This CDR3 has 16 amino acids. Germline CDR1 and CDR2: MNHEY and SMNVEV (reference sequence). The chain's CDR3 is CASSLLGSGSDNEQFS. The CDR3 nucleotides are TGTGCCAGCAGTTTATTGGGTAGCGGGAGTGACAATGAGCAGTTCTCC.

This clonotype has ten or more counts. The V call is TRBV29-1, the J call TRBJ2-7; 8 bases match TRBD2. The length of the CDR3 is 13 residues. V gave up 5 bases and J gave up 2 bases; unmatched junction bases: 5. Germline CDR1 is SQVTM and CDR2 is ANQGSEA. The CDR3 sequence: CSVRGGSTYEQYF. The CDR3 region has the DNA TGCAGCGTTCGCGGGGGGTCAACCTACGAGCAGTACTTC.

This clonotype was recorded a few times. CDR3 nucleotide sequence: TGCAGTGCTAAACTGGACAGGAATCAGCCCCAGCATTTT. It is translated as CSAKLDRNQPQHF. J is TRBJ1-5 and V is TRBV20-1, with TRBD1 matching 7 bases. With V trimmed by 4 bases and J by 4 bases, 4 bases remained unmatched. The CDR3 has 13 amino acids. CDR1 is DFQATT, CDR2 SNEGSKA, per germline (reference sequence).

This chain joins TRBV5-6 and TRBJ2-1, with TRBD2 as a possible D gene (5 bases). Germline V CDR1 and CDR2: SGHDT, YYEEEE. The CDR3 loop spans 15 amino acids. V lost 1 base and J 6 bases, leaving 14 bases between the germline ends. Here the CDR3 DNA reads TGTGCCAGCAGCTTGTCTCCTCTAGAGGGCAATGAGCAGTTCTTC. It encodes CASSLSPLEGNEQFF.

This clonotype was found many times. This chain joins TRBV19 and TRBJ2-7, with D perhaps assigned TRBD1 or TRBD2 (5 bases each). Trimming pared 6 bases from V and 2 bases from J, leaving 11 bases between. The CDR3 contains 13 residues. CDR1 is LNHDA and CDR2 is SQIVND in the germline V gene (reference sequence). CDR3 nucleotides: TGTGCCAGTAGGGGGACCGCTACCTACGAGCAGTACTTC. This codes for CASRGTATYEQYF.

The chain carries TRBV20-1 and TRBJ2-7; 9 nucleotides match TRBD1. Unmatched junction bases numbered 5, after V lost 6 bases and J lost 2 bases. Germline V lookup: CDR1 DFQATT, CDR2 SNEGSKA (reference sequence). The CDR3 is made up of 13 amino acids. CDR3 coding DNA: TGCAGTGCCCGGACAGGGGACACCTACGAGCAGTACTTC. It translates to CSARTGDTYEQYF.

This clonotype was seen only a few times. This chain uses TRBV5-1 with TRBJ2-7, with a tentative D call TRBD1 (6 bases). The V and J ends lost 0 bases and 3 bases respectively, with 10 bases between them. The CDR3 covers 14 residues. CDR1 is SGHRS, CDR2 YFSETQ, per germline. CDR3 region: CASSLARDNYEQYF. Written as DNA, the CDR3 is TGCGCCAGCAGCTTGGCCCGGGACAACTACGAGCAGTACTTC.

V and J are TRBV4-3 and TRBJ2-3; maybe TRBD2 (6 bases). The CDR3 runs to 15 residues. Germline CDR1 reads LGHNA; CDR2 reads YSLEER. Trimming removed 0 bases from V and 6 bases from J, with 13 bases in between. The chain's CDR3 is CASSQDRIAADTQYF. In DNA form, the CDR3 reads TGCGCCAGCAGCCAAGACCGAATAGCGGCGGATACGCAGTATTTT.

This clonotype has a count of ten or more. The chain carries TRBV6-6 and TRBJ2-2, with D possibly matching TRBD1 (6 bases). Germline V lookup: CDR1 MNHNY, CDR2 SVGAGI (reference sequence). The V end lost 8 bases, the J end lost 0 bases, and 13 bases lay between the germline ends. CDR3 length: 15 amino acids. Here the CDR3 DNA reads TGTGCCAGCGGTAACCAGGGGTCGAACACCGGGGAGCTGTTTTTT. It codes for CASGNQGSNTGELFF.

This clonotype was counted at least ten times. The chain combines TRBV2 with TRBJ2-7, with D perhaps TRBD1 (6 bases). Trimming took 8 bases from V and 3 from J, leaving 8 bases between them. The CDR3 consists of 11 residues. Per germline, CDR1 SNHLY and CDR2 FYNNEI. CDR3 in DNA: TGTGCCAGCGAGGACAGCTACGAGCAGTACTTC. It translates to CASEDSYEQYF.

This sequence joins TRBV12-3 or TRBV12-4 and TRBJ1-1; D unresolved. V lost 6 bases and J 7 bases, leaving 9 bases between the germline ends. The CDR3 has 11 amino acids. The CDR3 region is CASSYSFEAFF. CDR3 sequence (DNA): TGTGCCAGCAGCTACAGCTTTGAAGCTTTCTTT.

This clonotype was seen repeatedly, ten times or more. The genes are TRBV14 and TRBJ2-6; 12 nucleotides agree with TRBD1. In germline, CDR1 is SGHDN, CDR2 FVKESK. V was clipped by 11 bases and J by 2 bases; unmatched bases: 16. The CDR3 runs 19 residues. Here the CDR3 DNA reads TGTGCCTCCTCCTACACCCCCGGGACAGGGGGCACTGGGGCCAACGTCCTGACTTTC. It is translated as CASSYTPGTGGTGANVLTF. The whole variable domain, filled in from reference TRBV14 and TRBJ2-6, reads EAGVTQFPSHSVIEKGQTVTLRCDPISGHDNLYWYRRVMGKEIKFLLHFVKESKQDESGMPNNRFLAERTGGTYSTLKVQPAELEDSGVYFCASSYTPGTGGTGANVLTFGAGSRLTVL.

This clonotype was recorded a few times. The gene calls are TRBV11-2 and TRBJ2-7; TRBD1 is a possible D gene (6 bases). The CDR3 runs 14 residues. The germline CDR1 and CDR2 sequences are SGHAT and FQNNGV. V lost 3 bases and J 2 bases, leaving 11 bases between the germline ends. CDR3 sequence (DNA): TGTGCCAGCAGCTTCGATGGGACACCCTACGAGCAGTACTTC. Its protein product is CASSFDGTPYEQYF.

J is TRBJ2-3 and V is TRBV29-1; unclear D gene. This CDR3 has 12 residues. Trimming shortened V by 4 bases and J by 0 bases, and 5 bases separated the two germline ends. Looked up from germline, CDR1 is SQVTM and CDR2 is ANQGSEA. CDR3 sequence reads: CSVGQSTDTQYF. In DNA form, the CDR3 reads TGCAGCGTTGGGCAGAGCACAGATACGCAGTATTTT.

This clonotype was observed a few times. V is TRBV7-9 and J is TRBJ2-7; the D is unclear. Looked up from germline, CDR1 is SEHNR and CDR2 is FQNEAQ (reference sequence). This CDR3 region has 15 residues. The V gene lost 1 base and the J gene lost 7 bases, with 17 bases spanning the gap. The CDR3 region has the DNA TGTGCCAGCAGCTTAGGGATGGCGCGGACGCAAGAGCAGTACTTC. Protein: CASSLGMARTQEQYF.

This clonotype was seen a handful of times. DNA of the CDR3: TGTGCCAGCAGCTTAGAGATCTACGAGCAGTACTTC. Amino acid sequence: CASSLEIYEQYF. The rearrangement links TRBV7-9 to TRBJ2-7; D uncertain. This CDR3 comprises 12 residues. CDR1 is SEHNR, CDR2 FQNEAQ, per germline (reference sequence). The germline V and J ends were trimmed by 1 base and 3 bases, with 4 bases remaining between them.

This clonotype was detected ten times or more. J is TRBJ2-3 and V is TRBV12-3 or TRBV12-4; D call uncertain. The CDR3 is 15 residues long. V was pared by 1 base and J by 6 bases, with 14 bases between. For the CDR3, the DNA is TGTGCCAGCAGTTTAGGGGCTGCCCGACCCGATACGCAGTATTTT. It codes for CASSLGAARPDTQYF.

The CDR3 here is CASSYGLDLGNEQFF. The CDR3 DNA sequence: TGTGCCAGCAGCTACGGACTAGACTTAGGCAATGAGCAGTTCTTC. The J gene is TRBJ2-1, the V gene TRBV7-9, with 7 bases matching TRBD2. The germline CDR1 and CDR2 sequences are SEHNR and FQNEAQ (reference sequence). J lost 6 bases, V lost 4 bases, and 9 bases had no gene match. This CDR3 has 15 residues.

This clonotype was seen at least ten times. This chain uses TRBV4-3 with TRBJ2-1; D remains unclear. The germline V gene has CDR1 LGHNA and CDR2 YSLEER. V was trimmed by 4 bases and J by 0 bases, leaving 16 bases between them. The CDR3 totals 17 residues. The CDR3 loop is CASSRTGYPSSYNEQFF. CDR3 in DNA: TGCGCCAGCAGCCGCACCGGCTACCCAAGCTCCTACAATGAGCAGTTCTTC.

The chain carries TRBV28 and TRBJ1-5; the D gene is possibly TRBD1 (5 bases). Germline CDR1 is MDHEN and CDR2 is SYDVKM. The CDR3 covers 18 residues. The V end was cut by 4 bases, the J end by 2 bases, with 21 bases between. CDR3 protein: CASSYLNFAGRRNQPQHF. Here the CDR3 DNA reads TGTGCCAGCAGTTACCTAAACTTCGCAGGGAGACGCAATCAGCCCCAGCATTTT.

This clonotype came up many times. V usage is TRBV13 and J usage is TRBJ1-1, with D tentatively TRBD1 (5 bases). The V and J ends lost 5 bases and 5 bases respectively, with 9 bases between them. The CDR3 runs 12 residues. Germline V lookup: CDR1 PRHDT, CDR2 FYEKMQ (reference sequence). CDR3 sequence: CASSHGTTEAFF. CDR3 nucleotides: TGTGCCAGCAGCCACGGGACGACTGAAGCTTTCTTT.